Only a few counts were recorded for the clone carrying this T cell receptor (beta chain). TCRdb redid the calling of the reads with MiXCR, one entry per CDR3 protein. The sample yields roughly 130,000 distinct CDR3 sequences, more than 7% seen once. CDR3 size: 12 residues. Trimming shortened V by 0 bases and J by 7 bases, and 6 bases separated the two germline ends. From germline, CDR1 is SGHAT and CDR2 FQNNGV. This sample was taken from a study of T cell repertoires in cytomegalovirus infection. Study-level information: The public TCR beta signatures pointed to both CMV infection and matching HLA type.

The sequence was obtained from a human donor in good health (CMV status not recorded). Some clones in this sample may be carry-over from other donors' samples. The specimen was PBMCs. The rearrangement uses TRBV11-2 and TRBJ1-1; D is unclear. The chain's CDR3 is CASSLDLGEAFF. The CDR3, as DNA: TGTGCCAGCAGCTTAGACCTGGGTGAAGCTTTCTTT.